This entry concerns a single T cell receptor beta chain. The data originate from a study of blood T cell repertoires in COVID-19. As for the study in general: Samples representing acute and convalescent COVID-19 were sourced from the United States, Italy and Spain. Sample material is recorded as cDNA or gDNA derived from T cells, B-cell-depleted T cells, or PBMCs.

Trimming pared 2 bases from V and 8 bases from J, leaving 18 bases between. The CDR3 loop spans 15 amino acids. Germline CDR1 is MNHEY and CDR2 is SVGEGT. Original methodology: Nucleated cell counts were estimated from reference gene primer amplification. Sequenced by immunoSEQ multiplex PCR; TCRdb stores in-frame clones only, minus some. The V and J calls and clone size are taken from that table; D and trimming were inferred from the DNA. The data show about 200,000 clones, 70% to 90% seen once. The TCR comes from a man in his 60s with acute or convalescent COVID-19. The chain joins TRBV6-2 or TRBV6-3 to TRBJ1-2; TRBD1 might be the D (6 bases). Input material: peripheral blood. CDR3 DNA: TGTGCCAGCAGTTACCCAAGCCGGGGGGCGCGAGGCTACACCTTC. Protein product: CASSYPSRGARGYTF.